This entry lists 19 T cell receptor beta chains sequenced from one sample in a study of blood T cell repertoires in COVID-19. TCRdb keeps only in-frame clones here, not all; method: immunoSEQ multiplex PCR. The data show about 80,000 clones, with less than 85% seen just once and about 17% held by the top ten. Sample: peripheral blood. Every receptor here comes from an older man with active or convalescent COVID-19.

This clone was seen a handful of times. The rearrangement uses TRBV2 and TRBJ1-5; 7 bases fit TRBD1. CDR1 SNHLY and CDR2 FYNNEI come from the germline V gene. The CDR3 is 17 residues long. V dropped 5 bases and J dropped 0; count of bases not matched to a gene: 10. The CDR3 loop is CASSKRLGQYSNQPQHF. CDR3 DNA sequence: TGTGCCAGCAGTAAAAGGTTGGGACAGTATAGCAATCAGCCCCAGCATTTT.

In its sample, this clone is medium-sized. The rearrangement links TRBV28 to TRBJ2-1; perhaps TRBD1 as D (6 bases). Germline V gene sequence: CDR1 MDHEN, CDR2 SYDVKM. The ends were cut back, 5 bases at V and 0 bases at J, with 8 bases in the middle. The CDR3 spans 14 residues. In nucleotides, the CDR3 is TGTGCCAGCAGTACAGGGAGCTCCTACAATGAGCAGTTCTTC. Protein product: CASSTGSSYNEQFF.

This clone was seen ten or more times. The rearrangement joins TRBV2 to TRBJ2-1, with 11 bases fitting TRBD2. The trim removed 7 bases at V and 8 bases at J, leaving 13 bases unmatched. This CDR3 has 16 amino acids. Germline CDR1 and CDR2: SNHLY and FYNNEI. The CDR3 DNA sequence: TGTGCCAGCAAGACAAGGGGGGGACTAGCGGTCCATGAGCAGTTCTTC. Translated, it gives CASKTRGGLAVHEQFF.

There are a few counts of this clone. The chain employs TRBV20-1 and TRBJ1-4; D ambiguous. This CDR3 is 14 amino acids long. V lost 3 bases and J lost 7, with 15 bases in between. From germline, CDR1 is DFQATT and CDR2 SNEGSKA (reference sequence). Written as DNA, the CDR3 is TGCAGTGCTAGTGACTTGAGGGAGGGTGAAAAACTGTTTTTT. Protein product: CSASDLREGEKLFF.

This clone was recorded many times. The rearrangement joins TRBV19 to TRBJ1-1; no firm D call. V dropped 1 base and J dropped 3 bases, with 6 bases sitting between them. CDR1 and CDR2 (germline): LNHDA, SQIVND (reference sequence). The CDR3 loop spans 13 amino acids. The CDR3: CASSIVRDTEAFF. CDR3 nucleotides: TGTGCCAGTAGTATAGTACGGGACACTGAAGCTTTCTTT.

The sample holds a few counts of this clone. The V and J genes are TRBV7-2 and TRBJ1-2, with D perhaps matching TRBD1 (6 bases). CDR1 is SGHTA and CDR2 is FQGNSA in the germline V gene. This CDR3 spans 14 amino acids. V gave up 4 bases and J gave up 4 bases, with 13 bases separating them. The CDR3 coding sequence is TGTGCCAGCAGCTGGAGACAGGACTCCTATGGCTACACCTTC. This encodes CASSWRQDSYGYTF.

The genes are TRBV11-3 and TRBJ2-1; 14 positions match TRBD2. V was pared by 4 bases and J by 7 bases, with 9 bases of the junction left unmatched. CDR1 and CDR2 (germline): SGHNT, YENEEA. This CDR3 region has 17 residues. The CDR3: CASSSGLGLAGVNEQFF. The DNA for the CDR3 is TGTGCCAGCAGCTCCGGGCTGGGACTAGCGGGGGTTAATGAGCAGTTCTTC. Combining the CDR3 with reference TRBV11-3 and TRBJ2-1 gives the whole variable domain EAGVVQSPRYKIIEKKQPVAFWCNPISGHNTLYWYLQNLGQGPELLIRYENEEAVDDSQLPKDRFSAERLKGVDSTLKIQPAELGDSAVYLCASSSGLGLAGVNEQFFGPGTRLTVL.

This clone was found a few times. This chain connects TRBV19 to TRBJ1-5; D gene unclear. CDR1 LNHDA and CDR2 SQIVND come from the germline V gene (reference sequence). V dropped 5 bases and J dropped 5 bases, with 10 bases sitting between them. The CDR3 loop spans 13 amino acids. CDR3 in DNA: TGTGCCAGTAGTCGGGCGCGGGATCAGCCCCAGCATTTT. This encodes CASSRARDQPQHF.

CDR3: CASSFITGGQETQYF. CDR3 sequence (DNA): TGTGCCAGCAGCTTTATAACAGGCGGACAAGAGACCCAGTACTTC. The chain employs TRBV11-2 and TRBJ2-5, with TRBD1 as a possible D gene (5 bases). V gave up 3 bases and J gave up 2 bases, with 13 bases separating them. The CDR3 runs 15 residues. The germline V gene encodes CDR1 SGHAT and CDR2 FQNNGV.

This chain connects TRBV5-6 to TRBJ2-7, with TRBD1 identical over 9 bases. With V trimmed by 7 bases and J by 6 bases, 5 bases remained unmatched. CDR1 SGHDT and CDR2 YYEEEE come from the germline V gene. The CDR3 totals 12 residues. The chain's CDR3 is CASDRGGGEQYF. For the CDR3, the DNA is TGTGCCAGCGACAGGGGGGGAGGCGAGCAGTACTTC.

This chain joins TRBV5-1 and TRBJ1-1, with D possibly matching TRBD1 (6 bases). V was cut by 2 bases and J by 4 bases, with 15 bases left in between. This CDR3 comprises 15 residues. CDR1 and CDR2 from the germline V gene are SGHRS and YFSETQ. CDR3 loop: CASSLNSGVGTEAFF. CDR3 nucleotide sequence: TGCGCCAGCAGCTTAAACTCAGGGGTAGGCACTGAAGCTTTCTTT. The entire variable domain, with the rest obtained from reference TRBV5-1 and TRBJ1-1, is as follows: KAGVTQTPRYLIKTRGQQVTLSCSPISGHRSVSWYQQTPGQGLQFLFEYFSETQRNKGNFPGRFSGRQFSNSRSEMNVSTLELGDSALYLCASSLNSGVGTEAFFGQGTRLTVV.

The chain uses TRBV2 and TRBJ1-4, with D hard to call. V lost 6 bases and J 4 bases, leaving 15 bases between the germline ends. Germline loops: CDR1 SNHLY, CDR2 FYNNEI. This CDR3 spans 15 amino acids. The DNA for the CDR3 is TGTGCCAGCAGGGGCCCTGGACTCGGTAATGAAAAACTGTTTTTT. As protein: CASRGPGLGNEKLFF.

This chain links TRBV29-1 with TRBJ1-1; no firm D call. The germline V and J ends were trimmed by 6 bases and 6 bases, with 17 bases remaining between them. The CDR3 loop spans 13 amino acids. Germline assignment: CDR1 SQVTM and CDR2 ANQGSEA. The CDR3 coding sequence is TGCAGCGTGCGCCCCGGGGTTGTTTCTGAAGCTTTCTTT. It codes for CSVRPGVVSEAFF.

This chain joins TRBV29-1 and TRBJ2-3; 8 bases match TRBD2. This CDR3 is built from 16 residues. The trim removed 7 bases at V and 5 bases at J, leaving 17 bases unmatched. Germline loops: CDR1 SQVTM, CDR2 ANQGSEA. CDR3 residues: CSGGTGGPRYLDTQYF. CDR3 nucleotide sequence: TGCAGCGGAGGAACGGGGGGGCCTAGGTATTTAGATACGCAGTATTTT.

The rearrangement links TRBV30 to TRBJ2-1, with TRBD2 matching 8 bases. Germline assignment: CDR1 GTSNPN and CDR2 SVGIG (reference sequence). The CDR3 consists of 11 residues. Unmatched junction bases numbered 2, after V lost 5 bases and J lost 8 bases. The CDR3: CAWVAGYEQFF. CDR3 nucleotides: TGTGCCTGGGTAGCGGGGTATGAGCAGTTCTTC.

The V call is TRBV5-6, the J call TRBJ1-4; 9 bases map to TRBD1. Germline-derived CDR1 and CDR2 are SGHDT and YYEEEE. This CDR3 region has 14 residues. Trimming at V came to 4 bases and at J to 10 bases, leaving 8 bases not matched to a gene. The DNA for the CDR3 is TGTGCCAGCAGCCTGGGACAGGGAACCGGAAAACTGTTTTTT. Encoded protein: CASSLGQGTGKLFF.

CDR3 DNA: TGTGCCAGCAGCGTCGGGACAGGGCCCTATAATGAAAAACTGTTTTTT. Its protein product is CASSVGTGPYNEKLFF. V usage is TRBV7-9 and J usage is TRBJ1-4; 9 nucleotides line up with TRBD1. Germline-derived CDR1 and CDR2 are SEHNR and FQNEAQ (reference sequence). The V segment lost 5 bases and the J segment 4 bases; nucleotides outside the gene matches: 8. CDR3 length: 16 amino acids.

The rearrangement joins TRBV11-3 to TRBJ2-2; 8 bases are shared with TRBD2. The V and J ends lost 2 bases and 6 bases, in that order; junction bases with no gene match: 5. The CDR3 contains 15 residues. Germline V gene lookup returns CDR1 SGHNT and CDR2 YENEEA. The CDR3 sequence: CASSLNGGAAGELFF. The CDR3 bases are TGTGCCAGCAGCTTAAACGGGGGGGCAGCCGGGGAGCTGTTTTTT.

The gene calls are TRBV5-5 and TRBJ2-7; 8 bases agree with TRBD2. Trimming cost V 2 bases and J 2 bases; bases outside gene matches: 0. Germline V gene sequence: CDR1 SGHKS, CDR2 YYEKEE (reference sequence). The CDR3 runs to 13 residues. The CDR3 nucleotides are TGTGCCAGCAGCTTTAGCGGGACCTACGAGCAGTACTTC. This gives the protein CASSFSGTYEQYF.